Presented here are 3 T cell receptor beta chains from one specimen sequenced in a study of chemoradiotherapy in HPV16-positive cancers. The protocol was immunoSEQ multiplex PCR, while the TCRdb copy is restricted to in-frame clones and leaves out a portion. The sample includes approximately 34,000 clones, roughly nine tenths of them seen just once. The specimen was blood, collected from a patient who underwent chemoradiotherapy. Receptors originate from a human donor with HPV-associated anogenital cancer.

J is TRBJ2-3 and V is TRBV6-5; 12 bases match TRBD2. The CDR3 is made up of 15 amino acids. Germline lookup yields CDR1 MNHEY and CDR2 SVGAGI. Trimming took 6 bases from V and 9 from J; bases not matched to a gene: 10. The CDR3: CASRPPSGGARTQYF. In DNA, the CDR3 is TGTGCCAGCAGGCCCCCTAGCGGGGGGGCCCGAACGCAGTATTTT.

The J gene is TRBJ2-2, the V gene TRBV1; the D call TRBD2 from the table was never checked on the DNA. TRBV1 is shown as a pseudogene. The CDR3 extends over 16 amino acids. CDR3 nucleotide sequence: TGCACCAGCAGCCAAGTCCGGGACTCTTACACCGGGGAGCTGTTTTTT. Encoded protein: CTSSQVRDSYTGELFF.

This clone was picked up a small number of times. This chain uses TRBV4-3 with TRBJ2-7; D perhaps matches TRBD2 (6 bases). CDR1 is LGHNA, CDR2 YSLEER, per germline. The V gene lost 4 bases and the J gene lost 3 bases, with 10 bases spanning the gap. The CDR3 consists of 13 residues. The CDR3 protein is CASSLWRGYEQYF. CDR3 in DNA: TGCGCCAGCAGCCTTTGGAGGGGCTACGAGCAGTACTTC.